The clone carrying this T cell receptor (beta chain) was seen only a few times. Its target is unknown. This sample is drawn from a study of T-cell memory formation after mild COVID-19. Study at large: The study found TCR clusters largely donor specific.

Study observations and caveats: Contracting clones, day 15 to 85, had balanced CD4/CD8, and later expanders favored CD4+. Pre-infection memory held some responding clones, suggesting pre-existing cross-reactive T cells responded.

Amplification by 5'RACE using constant-segment primers produced TCR alpha and TCR beta cDNA libraries that carried sample barcodes and UMIs. TCRdb analysed the 5' RACE reads with MiXCR anew, one entry per CDR3 protein. The table has approximately 440,000 distinct CDR3 sequences, 15% to 20% seen once. The CDR3 spans 15 residues. Germline V gene sequence: CDR1 SGHRS, CDR2 YFSETQ. V lost 1 base, J lost 6 bases, and 7 bases stayed unmatched. The chain couples TRBV5-1 to TRBJ2-3, with 8 bases aligning to TRBD2. The clonotype comes from an adult woman who had mild COVID-19 (a few samples of this study predate the infection). Cell type and time point are not known. Sequenced material: PBMCs or a T cell subset sorted from them (not recorded which). The CDR3: CASSLPGTRSDTQYF. CDR3 DNA sequence: TGCGCCAGCAGCTTGCCCGGGACTAGATCTGATACGCAGTATTTT.